This is a list of T cell receptor beta chains from one sample in a study of blood T cell repertoires in COVID-19. Sequencing used immunoSEQ multiplex PCR; TCRdb keeps in-frame clones, though not all of them. The sample lists 200,000 to 300,000 clones; 88% were seen once. Sequencing input: peripheral blood. Receptors originate from a woman aged 25 to 39 with acute or convalescent COVID-19. Both conserved end residues are part of each CDR3. D genes are given only for firm matches. A clone size is listed for some rows: how often the clone was seen (once, few, many), or a class if it is expanded.

len: 16
d_gene: TRBD2
j_gene: TRBJ2-2
abundance: -
v_gene: TRBV2
CDR3nt: TGTGCCAGCACCTTGGATCGGACTAGCGTCCCCGGGGAGCTGTTTTTT
CDR3aa: CASTLDRTSVPGELFF

len: 17
d_gene: TRBD1
j_gene: TRBJ1-1
abundance: few
v_gene: TRBV12-5
CDR3nt: TGTGCTAGTGGTTTGCAACCTCCGGGACAGAGAAACACTGAAGCTTTCTTT
CDR3aa: CASGLQPPGQRNTEAFF

len: 16
d_gene: -
j_gene: TRBJ2-5
abundance: few
v_gene: TRBV6-1
CDR3nt: TGTGCCAGCAGTGGCATGGGAGCAGGCCCTCCAGAGACCCAGTACTTC
CDR3aa: CASSGMGAGPPETQYF

len: 15
d_gene: -
j_gene: TRBJ2-3
abundance: -
v_gene: TRBV4-3
CDR3nt: TGCGCCAGCAGCCAAGAAAACAGGGACACAGATACGCAGTATTTT
CDR3aa: CASSQENRDTDTQYF

len: 16
d_gene: -
j_gene: TRBJ2-1
abundance: -
v_gene: TRBV25-1
CDR3nt: TGTGCCAGCAGTGTCCTTTCGGGAGAACGGTACAATGAGCAGTTCTTC
CDR3aa: CASSVLSGERYNEQFF

len: 17
d_gene: TRBD1
j_gene: TRBJ2-3
abundance: -
v_gene: TRBV9
CDR3nt: TGTGCCAGCAGCCCCATCAGGGACAGGGGGTTGTGGGATACGCAGTATTTT
CDR3aa: CASSPIRDRGLWDTQYF

len: 14
d_gene: -
j_gene: TRBJ2-7
abundance: once
v_gene: TRBV27
CDR3nt: TGTGCCAGCAAAACTTTTGGGCTCTCCTACGAGCAGTACTTC
CDR3aa: CASKTFGLSYEQYF

len: 14
d_gene: -
j_gene: TRBJ2-7
abundance: -
v_gene: TRBV6-6
CDR3nt: TGTGCCAGCAGTCAGCGACTAGACCTCTACGAGCAGTACTTC
CDR3aa: CASSQRLDLYEQYF

len: 15
d_gene: TRBD1
j_gene: TRBJ1-6
abundance: -
v_gene: TRBV11-2
CDR3nt: TGTGCCAGCAGCAGGGGGACAGGGGGCAATTCACCCCTCCACTTT
CDR3aa: CASSRGTGGNSPLHF

len: 11
d_gene: -
j_gene: TRBJ2-7
abundance: -
v_gene: TRBV24-1
CDR3nt: TGTGCCACCAGTGCAGGCTACGAGCAGTACTTC
CDR3aa: CATSAGYEQYF

len: 15
d_gene: -
j_gene: TRBJ1-1
abundance: -
v_gene: TRBV2
CDR3nt: TGTGCCAGCAGTGGAAACGCAGGAATGAACACTGAAGCTTTCTTT
CDR3aa: CASSGNAGMNTEAFF

len: 15
d_gene: TRBD2
j_gene: TRBJ2-1
abundance: -
v_gene: TRBV10-3
CDR3nt: TGTGCCATCAGATCAGCGGGAGGGACTCCCAATGAGCAGTTCTTC
CDR3aa: CAIRSAGGTPNEQFF

len: 17
d_gene: -
j_gene: TRBJ1-4
abundance: many
v_gene: TRBV7-2
CDR3nt: TGTGCCAGCAGCTTAGAATCAGGGGCGGGGGCTAATGAAAAACTGTTTTTT
CDR3aa: CASSLESGAGANEKLFF

len: 14
d_gene: TRBD1
j_gene: TRBJ2-3
abundance: -
v_gene: TRBV29-1
CDR3nt: TGCAGCGTTGGGGTGGGACAGGGTTCAGATACGCAGTATTTT
CDR3aa: CSVGVGQGSDTQYF

len: 15
d_gene: -
j_gene: TRBJ1-3
abundance: -
v_gene: TRBV5-4
CDR3nt: TGTGCCAGCAGCCTCGAGGCCAGTATCGGAAACACCATATATTTT
CDR3aa: CASSLEASIGNTIYF

len: 12
d_gene: -
j_gene: TRBJ2-5
abundance: -
v_gene: TRBV30
CDR3nt: TGTGCCTTCTCGCCGCAGGGAGAGACCCAGTACTTC
CDR3aa: CAFSPQGETQYF

len: 16
d_gene: TRBD2
j_gene: TRBJ2-2
abundance: -
v_gene: TRBV4-3
CDR3nt: TGCGCCAGCAGCCAATGGTCTAGCGGAGTTACCGGGGAGCTGTTTTTT
CDR3aa: CASSQWSSGVTGELFF

len: 22
d_gene: TRBD2
j_gene: TRBJ2-7
abundance: once
v_gene: TRBV5-1
CDR3nt: TGCGCCAGCAGCTCCTACCGGGACCGACGGACTAGCGGGAGGTGGGGGGGATACGAGCAGTACTTC
CDR3aa: CASSSYRDRRTSGRWGGYEQYF

len: 17
d_gene: TRBD2
j_gene: TRBJ2-6
abundance: -
v_gene: TRBV9
CDR3nt: TGTGCCAGCGGCGACCGACTAGCGGGAGGCCCTAAGTCCGTCCTGACTTTC
CDR3aa: CASGDRLAGGPKSVLTF

len: 16
d_gene: TRBD1
j_gene: TRBJ1-1
abundance: -
v_gene: TRBV18
CDR3nt: TGTGCCAGCTCACCCAACCCATTAGGGGGCCGGACTGAAGCTTTCTTT
CDR3aa: CASSPNPLGGRTEAFF

len: 13
d_gene: TRBD1
j_gene: TRBJ2-5
abundance: -
v_gene: TRBV29-1
CDR3nt: TGCAGCGTTGGTACAGGGGGCTTCCTCCCCCAGTACTTC
CDR3aa: CSVGTGGFLPQYF

len: 14
d_gene: TRBD1
j_gene: TRBJ2-7
abundance: -
v_gene: TRBV30
CDR3nt: TGTGCCTGGAATCCCGGGACAGGGGATTACGAGCAGTACTTC
CDR3aa: CAWNPGTGDYEQYF

len: 11
d_gene: -
j_gene: TRBJ1-4
abundance: few
v_gene: TRBV7-8
CDR3nt: TGTGCCAGCAGCCCGGGGGAAAAACTGTTTTTT
CDR3aa: CASSPGEKLFF

len: 16
d_gene: -
j_gene: TRBJ1-4
abundance: once
v_gene: TRBV6-5
CDR3nt: TGTGCCAGCAGTTACTGGCCACAGGCAACTAATGAAAAACTGTTTTTT
CDR3aa: CASSYWPQATNEKLFF

len: 15
d_gene: TRBD1
j_gene: TRBJ1-1
abundance: -
v_gene: TRBV9
CDR3nt: TGTGCCAGCAGTACAGGGGGCGCGGGGAACACTGAAGCTTTCTTT
CDR3aa: CASSTGGAGNTEAFF

len: 12
d_gene: -
j_gene: TRBJ2-7
abundance: -
v_gene: TRBV6-5
CDR3nt: TGTGCCAGCGAGAGTACGACCTACGAGCAGTACTTC
CDR3aa: CASESTTYEQYF

len: 16
d_gene: TRBD2
j_gene: TRBJ2-1
abundance: -
v_gene: TRBV6-1
CDR3nt: TGTGCCAGCAGTGCAGCTAGCGGGGGTTCCTACAATGAGCAGTTCTTC
CDR3aa: CASSAASGGSYNEQFF

len: 16
d_gene: -
j_gene: TRBJ1-1
abundance: -
v_gene: TRBV19
CDR3nt: TGTGCCAGTAGTAGGGGGTGGGAGGAAGTAAACACTGAAGCTTTCTTT
CDR3aa: CASSRGWEEVNTEAFF

len: 16
d_gene: -
j_gene: TRBJ1-4
abundance: -
v_gene: TRBV4-3
CDR3nt: TGCGCCAGCAGCCAAGATCGGCAGGGTCGAGGAGAAAAACTGTTTTTT
CDR3aa: CASSQDRQGRGEKLFF

len: 15
d_gene: -
j_gene: TRBJ1-1
abundance: -
v_gene: TRBV3-1/TRBV3-2
CDR3nt: TGTGCCAGCAGCACAGAGGGTCCTATGAACACTGAAGCTTTCTTT
CDR3aa: CASSTEGPMNTEAFF

len: 13
d_gene: TRBD1
j_gene: TRBJ2-7
abundance: -
v_gene: TRBV27
CDR3nt: TGTGCCAGCAGTTGGGACAGGACCTACGAGCAGTACTTC
CDR3aa: CASSWDRTYEQYF

len: 16
d_gene: TRBD1
j_gene: TRBJ2-7
abundance: -
v_gene: TRBV27
CDR3nt: TGTGCCAGCAGTTCCACCCGGGACAGATTTGCCCGCGAGCAGTACTTC
CDR3aa: CASSSTRDRFAREQYF

len: 13
d_gene: TRBD1
j_gene: TRBJ2-2
abundance: -
v_gene: TRBV10-3
CDR3nt: TGTGCCTTAGGACAGGGGCGCGCCGGGGAGCTGTTTTTT
CDR3aa: CALGQGRAGELFF

len: 16
d_gene: -
j_gene: TRBJ2-1
abundance: -
v_gene: TRBV6-5
CDR3nt: TGTGCCAGCAGTTTCATAAGCGGGACAAGTTACAATGAGCAGTTCTTC
CDR3aa: CASSFISGTSYNEQFF

len: 14
d_gene: TRBD2
j_gene: TRBJ2-1
abundance: -
v_gene: TRBV6-5
CDR3nt: TGTGCCAGCACCAACGGGAGGGAAGGCAATGAGCAGTTCTTC
CDR3aa: CASTNGREGNEQFF

len: 22
d_gene: TRBD1
j_gene: TRBJ1-3
abundance: -
v_gene: TRBV27
CDR3nt: TGTGCCAGCAGTTTATCGGCCTTGCCCGCCAAGGGACAGGACTACTCTGGAAACACCATATATTTT
CDR3aa: CASSLSALPAKGQDYSGNTIYF

len: 11
d_gene: -
j_gene: TRBJ1-1
abundance: -
v_gene: TRBV10-3
CDR3nt: TGTGCTATACGGGGTGGAACTGAAGCTTTCTTT
CDR3aa: CAIRGGTEAFF

len: 15
d_gene: TRBD1
j_gene: TRBJ1-4
abundance: -
v_gene: TRBV7-8
CDR3nt: TGTGCCAGCAGCTTGGGACAGGGGATTGGGGAAAAACTGTTTTTT
CDR3aa: CASSLGQGIGEKLFF

len: 15
d_gene: -
j_gene: TRBJ2-7
abundance: -
v_gene: TRBV4-1
CDR3nt: TGCGCCAGCAGCCAACGGGCGGGAATCTTATACGAGCAGTACTTC
CDR3aa: CASSQRAGILYEQYF

len: 15
d_gene: -
j_gene: TRBJ2-1
abundance: -
v_gene: TRBV14
CDR3nt: TGTGCCAGCAGCCACGAGCTACAGGGAGTGGATGAGCAGTTCTTC
CDR3aa: CASSHELQGVDEQFF

len: 15
d_gene: TRBD2
j_gene: TRBJ2-2
abundance: -
v_gene: TRBV19
CDR3nt: TGTGCCAGTTCACTAGCGGGAGTGTGGACCGGGGAGCTGTTTTTT
CDR3aa: CASSLAGVWTGELFF

len: 16
d_gene: -
j_gene: TRBJ1-5
abundance: once
v_gene: TRBV7-2
CDR3nt: TGTGCCAGCAGCTTTTCCGTCGAGCGTGGGAATCAGCCCCAGCATTTT
CDR3aa: CASSFSVERGNQPQHF

len: 13
d_gene: TRBD2
j_gene: TRBJ2-3
abundance: -
v_gene: TRBV7-8
CDR3nt: TGTGCCACGATAGCGGGAAGCACAGATACGCAGTATTTT
CDR3aa: CATIAGSTDTQYF

len: 14
d_gene: -
j_gene: TRBJ1-6
abundance: -
v_gene: TRBV7-9
CDR3nt: TGTGCCAGCAGCTTCTCAGGGGAAAATTCACCCCTCCACTTT
CDR3aa: CASSFSGENSPLHF

len: 15
d_gene: TRBD1
j_gene: TRBJ1-1
abundance: -
v_gene: TRBV5-5
CDR3nt: TGTGCCAGCAGCTTGGGGGGACAGGTAAACACTGAAGCTTTCTTT
CDR3aa: CASSLGGQVNTEAFF

len: 10
d_gene: -
j_gene: TRBJ1-3
abundance: -
v_gene: TRBV7-6
CDR3nt: TGTGCCAGCAGCCCGAACACCATATATTTT
CDR3aa: CASSPNTIYF

len: 15
d_gene: -
j_gene: TRBJ1-4
abundance: once
v_gene: TRBV27
CDR3nt: TGTGCCAGCAGTTTATATGGGGGCTCTAATGAAAAACTGTTTTTT
CDR3aa: CASSLYGGSNEKLFF

len: 15
d_gene: -
j_gene: TRBJ2-2
abundance: -
v_gene: TRBV19
CDR3nt: TGTGCCAGTAGTCCAAAACAACGTATAACAGGGGAGCTGTTTTTT
CDR3aa: CASSPKQRITGELFF

len: 17
d_gene: -
j_gene: TRBJ2-2
abundance: -
v_gene: TRBV19
CDR3nt: TGTGCCAGTAGTAGATTGAGAAGCGGCAAGAGTCTCGGGGAGCTGTTTTTT
CDR3aa: CASSRLRSGKSLGELFF

len: 15
d_gene: TRBD1
j_gene: TRBJ2-2
abundance: few
v_gene: TRBV24-1
CDR3nt: TGTGCCACCAGTGATTCCACAGGGGTCACCGGGGAGCTGTTTTTT
CDR3aa: CATSDSTGVTGELFF

len: 14
d_gene: TRBD2
j_gene: TRBJ2-7
abundance: -
v_gene: TRBV30
CDR3nt: TGTGCCTGGACCGCGGGAGGGCCGATCTACGAGCAGTACTTC
CDR3aa: CAWTAGGPIYEQYF

len: 15
d_gene: -
j_gene: TRBJ2-2
abundance: few
v_gene: TRBV10-3
CDR3nt: TGTGCCATCAGTGGGAAGGGGGCGAACACCGGGGAGCTGTTTTTT
CDR3aa: CAISGKGANTGELFF

len: 13
d_gene: -
j_gene: TRBJ1-1
abundance: few
v_gene: TRBV29-1
CDR3nt: TGCAGCGTTGAAGATGGAGTGAACACTGAAGCTTTCTTT
CDR3aa: CSVEDGVNTEAFF

len: 13
d_gene: TRBD1
j_gene: TRBJ2-1
abundance: -
v_gene: TRBV19
CDR3nt: TGTGCCAGTAGTACCACAGGGGCGGGTGAGCAGTTCTTC
CDR3aa: CASSTTGAGEQFF

len: 15
d_gene: TRBD1
j_gene: TRBJ1-1
abundance: -
v_gene: TRBV5-1
CDR3nt: TGCGCCAGCAGCTTGGGGACAGGGGCGAGAACTGAAGCTTTCTTT
CDR3aa: CASSLGTGARTEAFF

len: 13
d_gene: -
j_gene: TRBJ1-6
abundance: -
v_gene: TRBV5-4
CDR3nt: TGTGCCAGCAGCCCGCAGGGAAATTCACCCCTCCACTTT
CDR3aa: CASSPQGNSPLHF

len: 15
d_gene: -
j_gene: TRBJ2-2
abundance: -
v_gene: TRBV10-2
CDR3nt: TGCGCCAGCAGTCCCATGACTAGTATTGCCGGGGAGCTGTTTTTT
CDR3aa: CASSPMTSIAGELFF

len: 13
d_gene: -
j_gene: TRBJ1-1
abundance: -
v_gene: TRBV12-3/TRBV12-4
CDR3nt: TGTGCCAGCAGTTTTATCTCTAACACTGAAGCTTTCTTT
CDR3aa: CASSFISNTEAFF